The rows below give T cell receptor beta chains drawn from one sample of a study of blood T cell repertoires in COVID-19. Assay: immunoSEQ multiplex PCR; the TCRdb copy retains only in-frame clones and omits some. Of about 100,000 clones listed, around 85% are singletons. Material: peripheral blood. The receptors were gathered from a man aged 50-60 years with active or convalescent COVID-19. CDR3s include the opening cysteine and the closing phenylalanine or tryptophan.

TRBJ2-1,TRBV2,CASAPGLAYNEQFF
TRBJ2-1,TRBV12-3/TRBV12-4,CASRGQGLNEQFF
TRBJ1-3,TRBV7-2,CASRPPSDTIYF
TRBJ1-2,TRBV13,CASSLGGHGYTF
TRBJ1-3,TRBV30,CAWSPGGLGNTIYF
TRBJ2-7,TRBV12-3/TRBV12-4,CASTLGPLREQYF
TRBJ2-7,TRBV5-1,CASSLSSESYEQYF
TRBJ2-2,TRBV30,CAWSAGTGELFF
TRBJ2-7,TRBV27,CASSLRQGYEQYF
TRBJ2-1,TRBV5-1,CASSLGLAPYNEQFF
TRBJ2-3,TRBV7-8,CASSPEIRDTQYF
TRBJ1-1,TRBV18,CASSPPISENTEAFF
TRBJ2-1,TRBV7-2,CASSPPGLSNNEQFF
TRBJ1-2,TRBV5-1,CASSFGGQRNRVGYTF
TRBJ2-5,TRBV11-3,CASSLQSSQETQYF
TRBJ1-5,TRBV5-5,CASSLTGMYSNQPQHF
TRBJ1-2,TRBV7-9,CASSLNEGPYGYTF
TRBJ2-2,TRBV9,CASSVLGGTGELFF
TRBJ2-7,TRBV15,CATSRGQGRTYEQYF
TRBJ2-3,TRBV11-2,CASSSVQGTDTQYF
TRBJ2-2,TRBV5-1,CASSFTGGPNTGELFF
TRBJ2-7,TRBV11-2,CASSSKGGYEQYF
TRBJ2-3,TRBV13,CASSLRDTNTDTQYF
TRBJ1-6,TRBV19,CASSSGLSPLHF
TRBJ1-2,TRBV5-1,CASSSQGTDGYTF
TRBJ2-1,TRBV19,CASKQEGLYNEQFF
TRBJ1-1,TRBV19,CATTDRTNTEAFF
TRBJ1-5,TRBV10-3,CATRVGTDSNQPQHF
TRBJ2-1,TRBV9,CASSADGLAGEQFF
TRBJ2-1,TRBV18,CASSPRTSGSNEQFF
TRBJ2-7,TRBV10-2,CASRSSGYEQYF
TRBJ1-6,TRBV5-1,CASSSGQGAYSYNSPLHF
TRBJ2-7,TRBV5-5,CASSSRGVAGGRYVGYEQYF
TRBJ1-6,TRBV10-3,CAISEAGLPNSPLHF
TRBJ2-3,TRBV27,CASSFLANTDTQYF
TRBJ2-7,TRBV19,CASSIVDRGEQYF
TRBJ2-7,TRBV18,CASSLSGTGPYEQYF
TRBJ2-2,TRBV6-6,CASSPRPVLAGGDTGELFF
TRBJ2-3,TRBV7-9,CASSLGTSGTDTQYF
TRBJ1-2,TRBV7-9,CASSLMQTDYGYTF
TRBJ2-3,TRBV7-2,CASSLGLADTDTQYF
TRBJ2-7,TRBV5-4,CASSLAMTGDHYEQYF
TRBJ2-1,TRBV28,CASSLARYEQFF
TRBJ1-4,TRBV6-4,CASSDSWGGPLFF
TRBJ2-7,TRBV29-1,CSAGTGVHEQYF
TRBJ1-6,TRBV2,CASTPGGFGNSPLHF
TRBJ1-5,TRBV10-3,CATQRQTNQPQHF
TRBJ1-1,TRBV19,CASSIGRVRNTEAFF
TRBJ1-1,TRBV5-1,CASSFTRGTEAFF
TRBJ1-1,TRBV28,CASSLTGEWTEAFF